The 6 T cell receptor beta chains reported below all come from one sample, sequenced in a study of OX40 agonist ivuxolimab in advanced cancers. Assay: immunoSEQ multiplex PCR; the TCRdb copy retains only in-frame clones and omits some. The sample has roughly 67,000 clones; approximately 91% are singletons. This sample comprised CD4+ or CD8+ T cells sorted from blood, obtained in a trial of the OX40 agonist ivuxolimab. These receptors all stem from an adult with an advanced solid tumor such as melanoma, head and neck, liver or kidney cancer.

The chain carries TRBV28 and TRBJ2-3; possible D gene TRBD1, 6 bases. The CDR3 loop spans 17 amino acids. From germline, CDR1 is MDHEN and CDR2 SYDVKM. V was shortened by 4 bases and J by 2 bases, with 19 bases between the two germline ends. This CDR3 reads CASSSLSRGSVTDTQYF. The CDR3, as DNA: TGTGCCAGCAGTTCCTTGAGTAGGGGGAGTGTCACAGATACGCAGTATTTT. Full variable domain (outside the CDR3, taken from reference TRBV28 and TRBJ2-3): DVKVTQSSRYLVKRTGEKVFLECVQDMDHENMFWYRQDPGLGLRLIYFSYDVKMKEKGDIPEGYSVSREKKERFSLILESASTNQTSMYLCASSSLSRGSVTDTQYFGPGTRLTVL.

The chain joins TRBV28 to TRBJ2-2; no definite D call. The CDR3 extends over 12 amino acids. V lost 2 bases to trimming and J lost 2 bases, with 0 bases between them. Per germline, CDR1 MDHEN and CDR2 SYDVKM. CDR3 residues: CASSLNTGELFF. CDR3 in DNA: TGTGCCAGCAGTTTAAACACCGGGGAGCTGTTTTTT.

The chain carries TRBV5-4 and TRBJ2-7, with D possibly being TRBD1 or TRBD2 (5 bases each). This CDR3 comprises 14 residues. The V and J ends lost 0 bases and 6 bases respectively, with 13 bases between them. In germline, CDR1 is SGHNT, CDR2 YYREEE (reference sequence). The CDR3 DNA sequence: TGTGCCAGCAGCTTGGGGGGGAGTGTCGCCGAGCAGTACTTC. Translated, it gives CASSLGGSVAEQYF. The full variable domain, its missing parts supplied by reference TRBV5-4 and TRBJ2-7, is ETGVTQSPTHLIKTRGQQVTLRCSSQSGHNTVSWYQQALGQGPQFIFQYYREEENGRGNFPPRFSGLQFPNYSSELNVNALELDDSALYLCASSLGGSVAEQYFGPGTRLTVT.

The V call is TRBV11-2, the J call TRBJ1-2; possible D gene TRBD1, 6 bases. V was trimmed by 1 base and J by 7 bases, leaving 13 bases between them. The CDR3 totals 14 residues. The germline CDR1 and CDR2 sequences are SGHAT and FQNNGV. The CDR3 sequence is CASSLGQVAGGYTF. The DNA of the CDR3 is TGTGCCAGCAGCTTAGGACAGGTAGCCGGTGGCTACACCTTC.

As to this clone: The sample holds other DNA sequences that translate to the same CDR3. This chain links TRBV5-1 with TRBJ1-1, with D maybe TRBD1 (6 bases). CDR3 length equals 14 residues. The V gene lost 0 bases and the J gene lost 0 bases, with 6 bases spanning the gap. Germline assignment: CDR1 SGHRS and CDR2 YFSETQ. In DNA form, the CDR3 reads TGCGCCAGCAGCTTGGGGGGGCTGAACACTGAAGCTTTCTTT. Translated: CASSLGGLNTEAFF. The variable domain in full, with the rest retrieved from reference TRBV5-1 and TRBJ1-1, is KAGVTQTPRYLIKTRGQQVTLSCSPISGHRSVSWYQQTPGQGLQFLFEYFSETQRNKGNFPGRFSGRQFSNSRSEMNVSTLELGDSALYLCASSLGGLNTEAFFGQGTRLTVV.

The chain combines TRBV6-5 with TRBJ2-7; 9 nucleotides align to TRBD2. V trimming: 10 bases; J trimming: 6 bases; junction bases outside the gene matches: 10. The CDR3 length is 13 residues. Looked up from germline, CDR1 is MNHEY and CDR2 is SVGAGI. The CDR3 DNA sequence: TGTGCCACTACGAATAGCGGGAGTGCCGAGCAGTACTTC. Translating it yields CATTNSGSAEQYF.